One T cell receptor (beta chain) is described in this entry. The antigen is unknown. Germline lookup yields CDR1 SEHNR and CDR2 FQNEAQ (reference sequence). CDR3 length: 16 residues. The germline V and J ends were trimmed by 2 bases and 0 bases, with 8 bases remaining between them. TCRdb's copy holds only in-frame clones and misses some; the assay was immunoSEQ multiplex PCR. Counted here are approximately 140,000 clones, 89% occurring once; the ten biggest clones make up about 4.7%. These data are taken from a study of T cell responses to AZD1222 COVID-19 vaccine. Findings of the study overall: Repertoires in all cases were sampled only once the peak T cell response had passed. Two doses of AZD1222 preceded a rise in Spike-specific TCR breadth and depth. Close to half of all spike-specific TCRs reportedly target regions of the variants that are unmutated.

Sequenced here: peripheral blood, sampled on day 0 of AZD1222 vaccination. V and J are TRBV7-9 and TRBJ2-6, with a possible D match to TRBD2 (5 bases). The receptor was derived from an adult in good health. The CDR3, as DNA: TGTGCCAGCAGCTTATTTCGGGGCTCTGGGGCCAACGTCCTGACTTTC. Its protein is CASSLFRGSGANVLTF.